The clone carrying this TCR beta chain was seen many times. What it binds is unknown. This entry comes from a study of prognosis after radiotherapy for stage I lung cancer. As for the study in general: The patients comprised 10 to 15 men and 6 or 7 women, spanning ages roughly 53 to 90 and having a median of about 74 years. Study results and limitations: Patients who went on to get distant metastases had lower Shannon entropy after stereotactic body radiation therapy.

V lost 5 bases and J lost 4; bases outside the gene matches: 13. The CDR3 extends over 16 amino acids. Germline V gene sequence: CDR1 MNHEY, CDR2 SVGEGT. Peripheral blood, about 5.4 milliliters per draw, was collected at each of two time points. Amplification of the TCR beta CDR3 (from genomic DNA) was done by two-round multiplex PCR. Round one of PCR was performed, and it used primers specific to each TRBV and TRBJ gene. One entry per CDR3 protein, called by TCRdb with MiXCR from the multiplex PCR reads. The sample records nearly 25,000 distinct CDR3 sequences, around 36% being singletons. The TCR sequence derives from a donor aged 50 or older with non-small cell lung cancer. The chain carries TRBV6-2 or TRBV6-3 and TRBJ2-5; 7 bases are shared with TRBD1. The sequenced sample was PBMCs, obtained before or after stereotactic body radiation therapy (not recorded which). The chain's CDR3 is CASSEGATGEPETQYF. The CDR3 nucleotides read TGTGCCAGCAGTGAAGGGGCTACAGGGGAGCCAGAGACCCAGTACTTC.